These 13 T cell receptor beta chains originate from one sample sequenced in a study of CD8 T cells in Susac syndrome. A quantity of about 0.5 to 1 ug RNA underwent reverse transcription using random hexamers. One entry per CDR3 protein, called by TCRdb with MiXCR from the immunoSEQ multiplex PCR reads. The sample lists some 120,000 distinct CDR3 sequences; approximately 90% were seen once. The sample was CD8+ T cells from PBMCs. Receptors were obtained from a human donor with multiple sclerosis.

The chain uses TRBV6-7 and TRBJ2-7; unclear D gene. TRBV6-7 is assigned to the ORF class and has an uncertain function. V dropped 7 bases and J dropped 3 bases, with 22 bases sitting between them. The CDR3 has 16 amino acids. For the CDR3, the DNA is TGTGCCAGCATACCACCCCGGGCAGCTAAAAACTACGAGCAGTACTTC. This translates into CASIPPRAAKNYEQYF.

The sample holds one count of this clonotype. CDR3 sequence: CSVDPGGSAEAFF. The CDR3 coding sequence is TGCAGCGTTGACCCCGGGGGGTCCGCTGAAGCTTTCTTT. The chain combines TRBV29-1 with TRBJ1-1; TRBD1 is a possible D gene (5 bases). V was trimmed by 3 bases and J by 6 bases, leaving 14 bases between them. This CDR3 is built from 13 residues. Germline CDR1 is SQVTM and CDR2 is ANQGSEA.

The J gene is TRBJ1-1, the V gene TRBV7-2, with 7 bases lining up with TRBD1. The germline CDR1 and CDR2 sequences are SGHTA and FQGNSA. With V trimmed by 5 bases and J by 3 bases, 9 bases remained unmatched. This CDR3 has 15 amino acids. The CDR3 region is CASSPLTGRDTEAFF. The DNA for the CDR3 is TGTGCCAGCAGCCCATTGACAGGGCGGGACACTGAAGCTTTCTTT.

This clonotype was seen only once. The CDR3 is CASSIDPDLAVSYNEQFF. DNA for the CDR3: TGTGCCAGTAGTATAGATCCCGACTTGGCTGTCTCCTACAATGAGCAGTTCTTC. The chain links TRBV19 to TRBJ2-1; D remains ambiguous. Germline loops: CDR1 LNHDA, CDR2 SQIVND (reference sequence). This CDR3 is built from 18 residues. Deletions cut 0 bases from V and 0 bases from J, with 15 bases between.

A few counts support this clonotype. The chain combines TRBV18 with TRBJ2-7; D is unresolved. The V and J ends lost 2 bases and 1 base respectively, with 6 bases between them. The CDR3 covers 13 residues. In germline, CDR1 is KGHSH, CDR2 LQKENI. DNA for the CDR3: TGTGCCAGCTCACCAGACACTTCCTACGAGCAGTACTTC. This translates into CASSPDTSYEQYF.

This clonotype was seen a handful of times. The V call is TRBV4-3, the J call TRBJ2-1, with 9 positions matching TRBD1. Per germline, CDR1 LGHNA and CDR2 YSLEER. V was clipped by 3 bases and J by 10 bases; unmatched bases: 1. The CDR3 is 12 amino acids. CDR3 sequence reads: CASSHTGGEQFF. CDR3 bases: TGCGCCAGCAGCCACACAGGGGGCGAGCAGTTCTTC.

The V and J genes are TRBV12-3 or TRBV12-4 and TRBJ2-3, with 9 bases lining up with TRBD2. V dropped 3 bases and J dropped 6; count of bases not matched to a gene: 4. This CDR3 is built from 14 residues. CDR3 sequence reads: CASSLASGRDTQYF. In DNA, the CDR3 is TGTGCCAGCAGTTTGGCCAGCGGGAGGGATACGCAGTATTTT.

V usage is TRBV7-7 and J usage is TRBJ1-4; 7 bases align to TRBD1. The CDR3 totals 14 residues. CDR1 and CDR2 from the germline V gene are SSHAT and FNYEAQ (reference sequence). V lost 5 bases and J lost 8; bases outside the gene matches: 8. This CDR3 reads CASSPTGMDEKLFF. CDR3 DNA: TGTGCCAGCAGCCCGACAGGGATGGACGAAAAACTGTTTTTT.

The chain recombines TRBV15 with TRBJ2-7; D is unresolved. Germline CDR1 and CDR2: LNHNV and YYDKDF (reference sequence). This CDR3 spans 13 amino acids. V was pared by 4 bases and J by 1 base, with 8 bases between. The CDR3 loop reads CATSNPLSYEQYF. CDR3 coding DNA: TGTGCCACCAGCAATCCTTTGTCCTACGAGCAGTACTTC.

A few counts support this clonotype. The rearrangement links TRBV29-1 to TRBJ2-7, with 9 nucleotides matching TRBD1. V lost 2 bases and J lost 7; bases outside the gene matches: 6. The germline CDR1 and CDR2 sequences are SQVTM and ANQGSEA. The CDR3 is made up of 13 amino acids. CDR3 sequence reads: CSVENGTGLEQYF. For the CDR3, the DNA is TGCAGCGTTGAAAATGGGACAGGGCTTGAGCAGTACTTC.

J is TRBJ1-2 and V is TRBV5-1; 10 bases fit TRBD1. The V gene end was trimmed by 2 bases and the J gene end by 3 bases; junction bases not matched to a gene: 4. The CDR3 is 15 residues long. The germline V gene encodes CDR1 SGHRS and CDR2 YFSETQ. The CDR3 region is CASSFMDRGDYGYTF. As DNA, the CDR3 is TGCGCCAGCAGCTTTATGGACAGGGGGGACTATGGCTACACCTTC.

This clonotype was seen a single time. This chain connects TRBV20-1 to TRBJ2-3, with D perhaps TRBD1 or TRBD2 (6 bases each). This CDR3 comprises 15 residues. In germline, CDR1 is DFQATT, CDR2 SNEGSKA (reference sequence). V was trimmed by 1 base and J by 2 bases, leaving 13 bases between them. The CDR3 DNA reads TGCAGTGCTAGAGTCAAAGGGGGGTCCACAGATACGCAGTATTTT. Translating it yields CSARVKGGSTDTQYF.

This chain links TRBV6-5 with TRBJ1-4, with 9 bases that match TRBD1. The CDR3 extends over 15 amino acids. Trimming at V came to 1 base and at J to 7 bases, leaving 4 bases not matched to a gene. The germline CDR1 and CDR2 sequences are MNHEY and SVGAGI. The CDR3 loop reads CASSYLGQGVEKLFF. As DNA, the CDR3 is TGTGCCAGCAGTTACTTGGGACAGGGAGTTGAAAAACTGTTTTTT.